This record looks at one T cell receptor beta chain sequence and its context. Its cognate antigen has yet to be identified. Within one base of it there is no much larger clone, and no base qualities were kept. This specimen comes from a study of T cells in Graves' hyperthyroidism and ophthalmopathy (dated by TCRdb to about 2019). Notes on the research overall: Peripheral blood was sampled at the time of initial diagnosis, prior to any treatment. The paper describes TCR Vbeta CDR3 sequencing of around 130 peripheral blood samples, made up of 43 ophthalmopathy patients, some 76 hyperthyroidism patients and approximately 17 progressor patients. After blood sampling, hyperthyroidism patients were treated with methimazole at a starting dose of 30 mg daily, and ophthalmopathy patients were treated with high-dose intravenous methylprednisolone. Prospective prediction of ophthalmopathy was tested in an independent validation cohort of fewer than 20 hyperthyroidism patients and some 17 patients who later progressed to ophthalmopathy. In addition, the study compared T-cell repertoires in thyroid tissue and in blood from five or six Graves' hyperthyroidism patients. To identify distinguishing TCR V-J signatures, a discovery cohort of around 98 patients was used, comprising roughly 45 with Graves' ophthalmopathy and some 60 with stable Graves' hyperthyroidism. For training and testing, the approximately 92 patients in the discovery cohort were randomly divided in a 7:3 ratio. Study-level results and caveats: Sample size was not statistically predetermined, and investigators were not blinded to group allocation. In validation, progression to ophthalmopathy was predicted by the model with 70% to 71% sensitivity and roughly 72% specificity, a median of approximately 6.5 months before onset. Most expanded thyroid clonotypes (frequency above 0.001) were also found in blood, which suggests that blood repertoires may mirror thyroid immune responses. In cross-validation, a model built on a 13 V-J signature told ophthalmopathy apart from stable hyperthyroidism with 85% to 90% sensitivity and approximately 81% specificity, and in testing the same model reached 80%/75%.

In the ophthalmopathy patients, disease was moderately to severely active, with a Clinical Activity Score of 3 or more, a NOSPECS grade of 4 or more, and a duration of less than 3 months. Any patient with an uncontrolled infection, another autoimmune disease, pregnancy or lactation was excluded. Diagnoses were based on clinical symptoms, serum thyroxine and TRAb, thyroid ultrasound and orbital computed tomography. PBMCs were separated from roughly 9.6 ml of fresh peripheral blood using Ficoll-Paque density gradient centrifugation. Trizol reagent was used to extract total RNA, and RNA quality was then checked on an Agilent 2100 Bioanalyzer. The TCR beta CDR3 regions were amplified from RNA transcripts. The TCR CDR3 was subjected to a first round of RT-PCR using the HTBI primer set and the Qiagen OneStep RT-PCR kit. The libraries were constructed in a second round of multiplex PCR and then size-selected and purified. Paired-end sequencing of the libraries was performed with 100 bp reads on an Illumina HiSeq2000. Per the source publication's procedure: SOAPnuke was used to process the raw data, removing reads that contained adapters or uncalled bases, had a mean Phred below 15, or lacked an exact match to the constant primer or identifier. High-quality paired reads were merged using COPE v1.2.5, and each unique nucleotide sequence was defined as a clonotype. Clonotypes were aligned to IMGT TRBV, TRBD and TRBJ reference segments using MiTCR v1.1. Analysis was restricted to V-J combinations with a frequency above 0.0001, which covered 99.2% of repertoires. The TCS score was defined as the ratio of F50 (clonal expansion) to E x V (chaos), calculated using BLOSUM62-based TCRdist between CDR3 peptides within each V-J. Welch's t-statistics and random forest reduced fewer than 600 V-J features to roughly 13, which were used in a naive Bayes classifier (R e1071). In TCRdb, the public reads were trimmed at Q25 with fastp and aligned with MiXCR, with productive beta chains retained. Under each unique CDR3 protein, matching rows form one entry showing the most common genes and DNA. The V and J calls follow TCRdb's processing rather than the paper's. Present in this sample are 530,000 or so distinct CDR3 sequences, roughly a quarter of which were seen just once. The ten largest make up roughly 12% of the sample.

Deletion took 5 bases off V and 4 bases off J, with a span of 14 bases between the germline ends. Spanning cysteine to phenylalanine, the CDR3 consists of 14 amino acids. Only the CDR3 DNA is retained, 42 bases long and in frame from the first base. The sequence joins TRBV12-3 or TRBV12-4 to TRBJ1-1; a tentative D call is TRBD1 (5 bases match). Sequenced: blood. This TCR was recovered from a woman under 40 with Graves' ophthalmopathy. The CDR3: CASSRLGGTTEAFF. The DNA sequence follows: TGTGCCAGCAGTCGCCTCGGAGGGACCACTGAAGCTTTCTTT.